This T cell receptor beta chain emerged from a study of shared clonotypes between healthy human individuals. Each donor was a Caucasian adult residing in Nashville, Tennessee. CD8 memory cells included CD45RO+ cells plus CCR7-negative CD45RA+ TemRA cells. A word on this clone: Its antigen is not identified.

Overall study results and limits: With a few donors compared, 4.5% to 6.5% of naive CD4 clonotypes were shared.

The CDR3 is 16 residues long. Germline-derived CDR1 and CDR2 are WNHNN and SYGVQD (reference sequence). The V end lost 9 bases, the J end lost 6 bases, and 24 bases lay between the germline ends. The repertoire was sequenced with immunoSEQ multiplex PCR; TCRdb's copy has only in-frame clones and lacks some. Of around 690,000 clones in the sample, 90% were seen once. The chain employs TRBV10-1 and TRBJ1-5, with D unresolved. The source of this sequence is a man aged 18 to 29 in good health. Some clones in this sample may be carry-over from other donors' samples. Sequenced sample: memory CD8+ T cells from PBMCs. The subset is: CD45RO+ cells pooled with CCR7-negative TemRA cells. In DNA, the CDR3 is TGCGCCAGGTTCCCCTTGTTGTATGCCCTCCGTCAGCCCCAGCATTTT. Protein product: CARFPLLYALRQPQHF.